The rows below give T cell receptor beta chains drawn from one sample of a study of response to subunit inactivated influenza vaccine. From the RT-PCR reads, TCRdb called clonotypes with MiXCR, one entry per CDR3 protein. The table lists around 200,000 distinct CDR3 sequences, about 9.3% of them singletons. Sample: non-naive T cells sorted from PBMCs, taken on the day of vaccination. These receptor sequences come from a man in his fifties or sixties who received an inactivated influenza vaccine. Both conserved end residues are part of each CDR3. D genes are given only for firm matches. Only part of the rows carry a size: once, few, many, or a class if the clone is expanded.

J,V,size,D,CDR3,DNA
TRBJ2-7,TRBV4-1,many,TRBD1,CASSVIPGQVSYEQYF,TGCGCCAGCAGTGTCATACCGGGACAGGTCTCCTACGAGCAGTACTTC
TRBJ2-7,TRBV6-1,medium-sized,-,CASSEDDGGASEQYF,TGTGCCAGCAGTGAAGACGATGGGGGAGCGTCCGAGCAGTACTTC
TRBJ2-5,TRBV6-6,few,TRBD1,CASSNRGQETQYF,TGTGCCAGCAGCAACAGGGGCCAAGAGACCCAGTACTTC
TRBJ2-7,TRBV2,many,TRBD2,CASSGGTRVNEQYF,TGTGCCAGCAGTGGAGGGACTAGAGTAAACGAGCAGTACTTC
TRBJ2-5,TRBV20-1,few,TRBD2,CSARGAGDRQETQYF,TGCAGTGCTAGAGGGGCGGGAGATAGACAAGAGACCCAGTACTTC
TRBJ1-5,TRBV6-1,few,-,CASSEAGGNQPQHF,TGTGCCAGCAGTGAAGCAGGGGGCAATCAGCCCCAGCATTTT
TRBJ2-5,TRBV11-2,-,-,CASSLNGAPETQYF,TGTGCCAGCAGCTTAAACGGGGCCCCAGAGACCCAGTACTTC
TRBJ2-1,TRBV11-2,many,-,CASSPTVYNEQFF,TGTGCCAGCAGCCCTACAGTCTACAATGAGCAGTTCTTC
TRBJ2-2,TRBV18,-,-,CASSPSFGVSSTGELFF,TGTGCCAGCTCACCAAGCTTTGGGGTCTCGAGCACCGGGGAGCTGTTTTTT
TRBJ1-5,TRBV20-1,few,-,CSARDKPNQPQHF,TGCAGTGCTAGGGACAAGCCCAATCAGCCCCAGCATTTT
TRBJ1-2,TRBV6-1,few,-,CASRVQGGYGYTF,TGTGCCAGCAGGGTACAGGGTGGGTATGGCTACACCTTC
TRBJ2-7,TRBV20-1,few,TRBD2,CSANRGPSGGEQYF,TGCAGTGCAAACCGTGGGCCCAGCGGGGGCGAGCAGTACTTC
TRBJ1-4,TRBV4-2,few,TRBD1,CASSAGRGQGGEKLFF,TGTGCCAGCAGCGCCGGAAGGGGACAGGGAGGCGAAAAACTGTTTTTT
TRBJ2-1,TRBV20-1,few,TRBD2,CSARVGGNSYNEQFF,TGCAGTGCTAGAGTGGGGGGGAACTCCTACAATGAGCAGTTCTTC
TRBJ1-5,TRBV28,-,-,CASSPIPRTFSHQPQHF,TGTGCCAGCAGTCCAATACCCCGGACCTTCTCTCATCAGCCCCAGCATTTT
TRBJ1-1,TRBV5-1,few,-,CASSTSASGTEAFF,TGCGCCAGCAGCACCTCGGCGAGTGGGACTGAAGCTTTCTTT
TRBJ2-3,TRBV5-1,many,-,CASEGGSGTDTQYF,TGCGCCAGCGAAGGGGGGAGTGGCACAGATACGCAGTATTTT
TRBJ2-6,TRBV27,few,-,CASSLGLGGANVLTF,TGTGCCAGCAGTTTGGGGTTGGGTGGGGCCAACGTCCTGACTTTC
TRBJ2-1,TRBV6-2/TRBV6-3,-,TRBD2,CASSYLLAGALLDEQFF,TGTGCCAGCAGTTACTTATTAGCGGGAGCCCTCTTGGATGAGCAGTTCTTC
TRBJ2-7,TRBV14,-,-,CASSPGLNYEQYF,TGTGCCAGCAGCCCCGGACTGAACTACGAGCAGTACTTC
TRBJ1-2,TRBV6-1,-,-,CASAETGGSYGYTF,TGTGCCAGCGCCGAGACCGGGGGGTCTTATGGCTACACCTTC
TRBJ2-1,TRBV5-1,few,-,CASSTAGQLLSYNEQFF,TGCGCCAGCAGCACCGCGGGACAGTTACTTTCCTACAATGAGCAGTTCTTC
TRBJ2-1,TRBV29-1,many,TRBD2,CSVARDYFYNEQFF,TGCAGCGTCGCTAGGGACTATTTTTACAATGAGCAGTTCTTC
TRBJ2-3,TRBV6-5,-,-,CASSYSGSRTDTQYF,TGTGCCAGCAGTTACTCTGGGAGTCGCACAGATACGCAGTATTTT
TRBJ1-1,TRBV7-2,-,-,CASSSLGAMNTEAFF,TGTGCCAGCAGCTCATTAGGAGCTATGAACACTGAAGCTTTCTTT